Below, 28 T cell receptor beta chains from the same sample are listed, as sequenced in a study of shared clonotypes between healthy human individuals. TCRdb's table, derived via immunoSEQ multiplex PCR, lists solely in-frame clones and lacks some. Of about 2.4 million clones listed, over 85% are singletons. The sample was naive CD4+ T cells from PBMCs. Subset here: CD45RA+ positively selected. All receptors derive from a man younger than 35 in good health. Some clones in this sample may be carry-over from other donors' samples.

This chain links TRBV5-4 with TRBJ2-1; unclear D gene. V was pared by 0 bases and J by 10 bases, with 11 bases between. CDR1 is SGHNT, CDR2 YYREEE, per germline (reference sequence). The CDR3 totals 13 residues. The CDR3 sequence is CASSLDVANEQFF. CDR3 DNA sequence: TGTGCCAGCAGCTTGGATGTGGCCAACGAGCAGTTCTTC.

This clone was observed a single time. The rearrangement joins TRBV28 to TRBJ2-7; D gene ambiguous. Deletions cut 3 bases from V and 7 bases from J, with 7 bases between. This CDR3 contains 11 residues. Germline assignment: CDR1 MDHEN and CDR2 SYDVKM. CDR3: CASSFLSEQYF. CDR3 sequence (DNA): TGTGCCAGCAGTTTTTTGAGTGAGCAGTACTTC. The variable domain in full, with the rest retrieved from reference TRBV28 and TRBJ2-7, is DVKVTQSSRYLVKRTGEKVFLECVQDMDHENMFWYRQDPGLGLRLIYFSYDVKMKEKGDIPEGYSVSREKKERFSLILESASTNQTSMYLCASSFLSEQYFGPGTRLTVT.

The gene calls are TRBV18 and TRBJ2-7, with 7 bases that match TRBD1. V trimming: 3 bases; J trimming: 7 bases; junction bases outside the gene matches: 9. This CDR3 comprises 14 residues. The germline CDR1 and CDR2 sequences are KGHSH and LQKENI. The DNA of the CDR3 is TGTGCCAGCTCACCCCCAAGACAGGGTCGAGAGCAGTACTTC. It translates to CASSPPRQGREQYF.

The rearrangement joins TRBV5-4 to TRBJ2-7; TRBD1 aligns across 9 bases. The CDR3 is 15 residues long. Per germline, CDR1 SGHNT and CDR2 YYREEE (reference sequence). V shed 4 bases, J shed 2 bases, and the junction held 7 bases outside the gene matches. The CDR3 bases are TGTGCCAGCAGCCCCGCACAGGGGGCCCCCTACGAGCAGTACTTC. As protein: CASSPAQGAPYEQYF.

V usage is TRBV5-6 and J usage is TRBJ2-7; perhaps TRBD2 as D (6 bases). Germline assignment: CDR1 SGHDT and CDR2 YYEEEE. The CDR3 runs to 15 residues. The V gene lost 4 bases and the J gene lost 2 bases, with 16 bases spanning the gap. Here the CDR3 reads CASSRLGGPTYEQYF. CDR3 sequence (DNA): TGTGCCAGCAGCCGCCTGGGGGGACCTACCTACGAGCAGTACTTC. Filled out from reference TRBV5-6 and TRBJ2-7, the complete variable domain reads DAGVTQSPTHLIKTRGQQVTLRCSPKSGHDTVSWYQQALGQGPQFIFQYYEEEERQRGNFPDRFSGHQFPNYSSELNVNALLLGDSALYLCASSRLGGPTYEQYFGPGTRLTVT.

The chain recombines TRBV5-1 with TRBJ1-1; D not certain. The CDR3 extends over 15 amino acids. Deletions cut 4 bases from V and 1 base from J, with 14 bases between. In germline, CDR1 is SGHRS, CDR2 YFSETQ. The CDR3 nucleotides are TGCGCCAGCAGCCCCGCGGTATCGGCGAACACTGAAGCTTTCTTT. This gives the protein CASSPAVSANTEAFF.

V and J are TRBV7-3 and TRBJ2-3, with a possible D match to TRBD2 (6 bases). Germline V gene sequence: CDR1 SGHTA, CDR2 FQGTGA. CDR3 size: 18 residues. V lost 0 bases, J lost 4 bases, and 20 bases lay in between. The CDR3 DNA reads TGTGCCAGCAGCTTAACGGCACTAGGTCCGACTAGGGCAGATACGCAGTATTTT. Translation gives CASSLTALGPTRADTQYF.

The V gene is TRBV27, the J gene TRBJ1-1; D not certain. This CDR3 comprises 17 residues. Germline-derived CDR1 and CDR2 are MNHEY and SMNVEV (reference sequence). V was shortened by 1 base and J by 1 base, with 16 bases between the two germline ends. The CDR3 here is CASSLFALQAPNTEAFF. The CDR3 nucleotides are TGTGCCAGCAGTTTATTTGCCCTTCAGGCGCCGAACACTGAAGCTTTCTTT.

V gene TRBV18 combines with J gene TRBJ1-2, with a weak D call TRBD1 (5 bases). The V end was cut by 4 bases, the J end by 8 bases, with 14 bases between. Germline V gene data show CDR1 as KGHSH and CDR2 as LQKENI. The CDR3 is made up of 13 amino acids. The CDR3 nucleotides read TGTGCCAGCTCACAGGCAGGGTCTGAAGGCTACACCTTC. Translated, it gives CASSQAGSEGYTF.

This clone appeared once. The rearrangement joins TRBV18 to TRBJ1-3, with TRBD1 matching over 7 bases. This CDR3 spans 17 amino acids. Per germline, CDR1 KGHSH and CDR2 LQKENI. V was pared by 2 bases and J by 1 base, with 8 bases of the junction left unmatched. The CDR3 DNA reads as TGTGCCAGCTCACCAACGGGACAGTCGACTTCTGGAAACACCATATATTTT. Translated: CASSPTGQSTSGNTIYF.

This clone was counted once. The chain links TRBV5-4 to TRBJ2-3; 8 bases match TRBD2. With V trimmed by 1 base and J by 12 bases, 7 bases remained unmatched. The CDR3 sequence is 13 residues long. Germline V CDR1 and CDR2: SGHNT, YYREEE (reference sequence). CDR3 amino acids: CASSLNERGTQYF. As DNA, the CDR3 is TGTGCCAGCAGCTTGAACGAGCGGGGGACCCAGTATTTT. Complete variable domain (other parts from reference TRBV5-4 and TRBJ2-3): ETGVTQSPTHLIKTRGQQVTLRCSSQSGHNTVSWYQQALGQGPQFIFQYYREEENGRGNFPPRFSGLQFPNYSSELNVNALELDDSALYLCASSLNERGTQYFGPGTRLTVL.

The chain recombines TRBV6-5 with TRBJ2-5; TRBD1 might be the D (6 bases). Germline CDR1 is MNHEY and CDR2 is SVGAGI. This CDR3 spans 14 amino acids. V was clipped by 8 bases and J by 5 bases, with 18 bases between them. CDR3 protein: CASRGQRYGETQYF. The CDR3 DNA is TGTGCCAGCCGTGGACAGAGATATGGGGAGACCCAGTACTTC.

The chain recombines TRBV10-3 with TRBJ1-4, with 8 bases matching TRBD1. Germline V lookup: CDR1 ENHRY, CDR2 SYGVKD. Trimming took 6 bases from V and 8 from J; bases not matched to a gene: 8. CDR3 length: 14 residues. The CDR3 sequence is CAIRDRGESEKLFF. CDR3 sequence (DNA): TGTGCCATCAGAGACAGGGGCGAGAGCGAAAAACTGTTTTTT.

V usage is TRBV11-3 and J usage is TRBJ2-2; 8 nucleotides agree with TRBD2. There are 14 residues in the CDR3. V trimming: 6 bases; J trimming: 7 bases; junction bases outside the gene matches: 7. From germline, CDR1 is SGHNT and CDR2 YENEEA. CDR3 DNA: TGTGCCAGCAGTTTAAGCGGGAGTCACGGGGAGCTGTTTTTT. Translation: CASSLSGSHGELFF.

The CDR3 here is CASSLDRRGNEKLFF. The DNA of the CDR3 is TGTGCCAGCAGCCTAGACCGGAGGGGGAATGAAAAACTGTTTTTT. This chain uses TRBV7-9 with TRBJ1-4, with a weak D call TRBD1 (6 bases). The CDR3 sequence is 15 residues long. Germline-derived CDR1 and CDR2 are SEHNR and FQNEAQ (reference sequence). The V end lost 5 bases, the J end lost 5 bases, and 15 bases lay between the germline ends.

Notes on this clone: Distinct nucleotide sequences in the sample also encode this CDR3. V and J are TRBV27 and TRBJ1-2; TRBD1 might be the D (6 bases). Per germline, CDR1 MNHEY and CDR2 SMNVEV (reference sequence). With 5 bases removed from V and 2 bases from J, the gap between germline ends came to 9 bases. This CDR3 comprises 13 residues. CDR3 in amino acids: CASSGTGNYGYTF. The CDR3 region has the DNA TGTGCCAGCAGTGGTACAGGGAACTATGGCTACACCTTC.

This chain joins TRBV6-6 and TRBJ1-2, with 7 bases fitting TRBD1. V was clipped by 0 bases and J by 6 bases; unmatched bases: 4. In germline, CDR1 is MNHNY, CDR2 SVGAGI (reference sequence). CDR3 length equals 14 residues. The CDR3 here is CASSYSGQSNGYTF. The DNA for the CDR3 is TGTGCCAGCAGTTACTCGGGACAGAGTAATGGCTACACCTTC.

The V gene is TRBV29-1, the J gene TRBJ2-1; 8 bases fit TRBD2. The CDR3 has 10 amino acids. V was pared by 6 bases and J by 8 bases, with 0 bases of the junction left unmatched. Germline CDR1 SQVTM, CDR2 ANQGSEA. The CDR3 DNA is TGCAGCGTGACTAGCGATGAGCAGTTCTTC. This codes for CSVTSDEQFF.

Of note for this clone: Other DNA sequences in the same sample also yield this CDR3. The V gene is TRBV6-6, the J gene TRBJ2-1; D is undetermined. Germline loops: CDR1 MNHNY, CDR2 SVGAGI (reference sequence). Between the trimmed V and J ends, which lost 6 bases and 6 bases, there was a span of 6 bases. This CDR3 region has 11 residues. The CDR3 bases are TGTGCCAGCAGCCCGAGCAATGAGCAGTTCTTC. This gives the protein CASSPSNEQFF.

The V call is TRBV29-1, the J call TRBJ2-5; TRBD2 is a possible D gene (6 bases). The tail of the sequence fits TRBJ2-7 better, so the J call may be wrong. This CDR3 is 12 amino acids long. CDR1 and CDR2 from the germline V gene are SQVTM and ANQGSEA. Written as DNA, the CDR3 is TGCAGCGTTGGGGGGGACCTCAACGAGCAGTACTTC. Translating it yields CSVGGDLNEQYF.

V gene TRBV7-6 combines with J gene TRBJ2-7; 9 bases align to TRBD2. Germline values: CDR1 SGHVS, CDR2 FNYEAQ. V lost 1 base and J lost 2; bases outside the gene matches: 3. CDR3 length: 15 amino acids. CDR3 nucleotides: TGTGCCAGCAGCTTAGGGACTAGCGCAGCCTACGAGCAGTACTTC. This encodes CASSLGTSAAYEQYF.

This clone showed up just once. The chain uses TRBV7-9 and TRBJ2-7; no definite D call. With 4 bases removed from V and 2 bases from J, the gap between germline ends came to 12 bases. Germline V gene lookup returns CDR1 SEHNR and CDR2 FQNEAQ (reference sequence). The CDR3 contains 14 residues. The CDR3 spells CASSYIPFTYEQYF. In DNA, the CDR3 is TGTGCCAGCAGCTACATACCCTTTACCTACGAGCAGTACTTC.

The chain carries TRBV10-3 and TRBJ1-5; no definite D call. This CDR3 has 15 amino acids. CDR1 is ENHRY and CDR2 is SYGVKD in the germline V gene. Trimming removed 4 bases at V and 4 bases at J, with 14 bases between. CDR3 sequence (DNA): TGTGCCATCAGTGCTCAACTGGGCAGTAATCAGCCCCAGCATTTT. This codes for CAISAQLGSNQPQHF.

This chain connects TRBV5-1 to TRBJ2-5; D remains unclear. Germline CDR1 reads SGHRS; CDR2 reads YFSETQ. With 1 base removed from V and 5 bases from J, the gap between germline ends came to 12 bases. The CDR3 contains 14 residues. DNA for the CDR3: TGCGCCAGCAGCTTGTATCCTCGTGCTGAGACCCAGTACTTC. Its protein is CASSLYPRAETQYF.

This sequence joins TRBV10-3 and TRBJ1-2, with D perhaps matching TRBD1 (6 bases). The CDR3 is 14 residues long. Germline CDR1 reads ENHRY; CDR2 reads SYGVKD. V gave up 0 bases and J gave up 7 bases, with 12 bases separating them. The CDR3 reads CAISESPQGFGYTF. In DNA, the CDR3 is TGTGCCATCAGTGAGTCGCCCCAGGGGTTTGGCTACACCTTC.

The chain links TRBV11-3 to TRBJ2-1, with TRBD2 matching 10 bases. This CDR3 contains 16 residues. CDR1 is SGHNT, CDR2 YENEEA, per germline. Unmatched junction bases numbered 9, after V lost 4 bases and J lost 6 bases. DNA of the CDR3: TGTGCCAGCAGCTCCGCTAGCGGGAGTGAGAGCAATGAGCAGTTCTTC. This sequence encodes CASSSASGSESNEQFF. The whole variable domain, remainder taken from reference TRBV11-3 and TRBJ2-1, is EAGVVQSPRYKIIEKKQPVAFWCNPISGHNTLYWYLQNLGQGPELLIRYENEEAVDDSQLPKDRFSAERLKGVDSTLKIQPAELGDSAVYLCASSSASGSESNEQFFGPGTRLTVL.

This rearrangement joins TRBV2 to TRBJ2-7; 10 bases map to TRBD2. After removal of 5 bases from V and 2 bases from J, the junction contained 6 bases not matched to a gene. Germline loops: CDR1 SNHLY, CDR2 FYNNEI. The CDR3 length is 15 residues. CDR3 nucleotides: TGTGCCAGCAGTACCTTAGCGGGAGGACCCTACGAGCAGTACTTC. Translating gives CASSTLAGGPYEQYF.

The CDR3 region has the DNA TGTGCCAGCAGGCGGACCCCCCAGGATGCAGAGACCCAGTACTTC. This sequence encodes CASRRTPQDAETQYF. This rearrangement joins TRBV2 to TRBJ2-5; D not resolved. The CDR3 consists of 15 residues. V lost 6 bases and J 4 bases, leaving 18 bases between the germline ends. Germline CDR1 reads SNHLY; CDR2 reads FYNNEI.